Listed here is a single TCR beta chain. The antigen remains unidentified. This sample's time point: week 11, during vaccination. The investigators gave 300 ug of mutant IDH1 20-mer peptide in each vaccine dose, together with topical imiquimod. These data come from a study of a mutant IDH1 vaccine in newly diagnosed glioma. The overall study: Patients were pretreated with radiotherapy, temozolomide, or both, mostly both.

Clones were sequenced by immunoSEQ multiplex PCR, and TCRdb holds only the in-frame ones, with some missing. The profile shows about 67,000 clones, around nine tenths of them singletons. This CDR3 region has 14 residues. The germline V gene has CDR1 MNHEY and CDR2 SVGAGI. The V end was cut by 0 bases, the J end by 4 bases, with 8 bases between. The clonotype comes from a man aged 35-49 years with glioma. The rearrangement links TRBV6-5 to TRBJ2-3; possible D gene TRBD1, 5 bases. Sequenced here: PBMCs, sampled from a glioma patient whose treatment included an IDH1 peptide vaccine. The CDR3 is CASSYSYRSDTQYF. The DNA for the CDR3 is TGTGCCAGCAGTTACTCCTACAGGTCAGATACGCAGTATTTT.